This record looks at one TCR beta chain sequence and its context. Its cognate antigen has yet to be identified. Qualities for individual bases were not recorded, and no much larger clone is one base off. This entry belongs to a study of neoadjuvant anti-PD-1 for oral cavity cancer (dated by TCRdb to 2020 to 2022). General notes on the study: Before curative-intent surgical resection, most patients were given three to four biweekly doses of nivolumab at 3 mg/kg. There were roughly 11 patients in the parent correlative cohort, and the response rate was 33%. Patients who did not progress were given a fourth nivolumab dose at about day 43 and had definitive surgical resection on days 50-56. Under RECIST 1.1, a patient counted as a responder if showing complete response, partial response or stable disease, and as a non-responder if showing progression. General study outcomes and caveats: After neoadjuvant nivolumab, significantly higher T cell clonality (Gini index) was found within PBMCs in non-responders than in responders. Higher pretreatment blood TCRbeta clonality and lower post-treatment tumor TCRbeta clonality were correlated with higher pretreatment blood Treg/Th17 ratios. TCR analyses included only a few patients per response group, and the authors called for larger cohorts for validation.

The sample's time point, from its label and the paper: after neoadjuvant nivolumab, at surgical resection. None of the patients had received prior systemic or radiation treatment, and all were newly diagnosed with stage II-IVA oral cavity squamous cell carcinoma. The cohort was composed of patients with HPV-negative, locally advanced oral cavity squamous cell carcinoma. Peripheral blood mononuclear cells were analyzed directly and were not maintained or expanded in culture. The samples were obtained from a longitudinal correlative study of a single-arm phase II trial testing neoadjuvant nivolumab in oral cavity squamous cell carcinoma. Subject-matched pre- and post-treatment PBMCs and tumors from three responders and three non-responders were subjected to genomic DNA-based TCRbeta sequencing. Peripheral blood mononuclear cells were collected once before nivolumab treatment and again after treatment, at the time of surgery. Genomic DNA was isolated from PBMCs using the Maxwell RSC DNA from Cells kit.

For deep sequencing, PBMC libraries mostly used about 490 ng of input genomic DNA, with six replicates for each sample. Following the manufacturer's instructions, the team built TCRbeta libraries using the immunoSEQ hsTCRbeta kit. The finished libraries were brought together in one pool at approximately 3.2 nM, which was then read using an Illumina NovaSeq 6000 S4 flow cell. The published analysis was carried out like this. The immunoSEQ Analyzer handled quality control and preprocessing of the raw data. The analysis was restricted to productive rearrangements, with each unique CDR3 amino acid sequence defining a clonotype. Repertoire clonality was estimated as the Gini-Simpson index, which was computed with the R package tcR. Gini indices were compared with Student's t test, and associations with tumor size change were assessed by Pearson correlation. TCRdb took over this immuneACCESS table, retaining in-frame rearrangements with V and J assigned. Such tables are incomplete; in checked studies, under half of the missing clones stem from an unresolved V gene, and the remainder is unexplained. The DNA gave D and trimming, while V, J and clone size come from that table. This sample is represented by about 14,000 clones; about three quarters of them were singletons. The top ten hold approximately 2.6% of the sample.

Germline trimming amounts to 4 bases on V and 7 bases on J, with 3 as the count of junction bases outside the gene matches. Taken from cysteine to phenylalanine, the CDR3 has 13 residues. Of the read, only the CDR3 DNA is kept; its 39 bases are in frame from base 1. The germline V gene (reference sequence) gives CDR1 as SEHNR and CDR2 as FQNEAQ. The rearranged segments are TRBV7-9 and TRBJ2-2; TRBD2 lines up with 7 middle nucleotides. The clonotype comes from a person between 40 and 85 years old with oral cavity squamous cell carcinoma. The source was PBMCs, collected after nivolumab (anti-PD-1) treatment. CDR3 loop: CASSSREYGELFF. The DNA sequence is as follows: TGTGCCAGCAGCTCGCGGGAGTACGGGGAGCTGTTTTTT.